The clone carrying this T cell receptor (beta chain) was observed at least ten times. The target antigen is unknown. Donors underwent one heparinised blood draw, 90 to 150 mL on average. The V gene end was trimmed by 6 bases and the J gene end by 2 bases; junction bases not matched to a gene: 0. The CDR3 has 13 amino acids. CDR1 and CDR2 (germline): MNHNY, SVGAGI (reference sequence). The sample is drawn from a study of beta chain features in type 1 diabetes. The study reverse transcribed the entire isolated RNA, so it sequenced expressed TCRB transcripts. Naive, central memory and regulatory T cell samples came to a mean of approximately 3.6 million reads. Produced via immunoSEQ multiplex PCR; TCRdb's table is partial and in-frame only. There are 250,000 or so clones in the sample; less than 35% occur only once, and under 5% lies in the top ten. Study-level findings and limits: Type 1 diabetes patients had VDJ junctions that carried fewer insertions and more deletions. Type 1 diabetes patients showed a moderate but significant shortening of TCRB CDR3s in all four CD4+ subsets.

What was sequenced was central memory CD4+ T cells from blood. The TCR sequence derives from a man younger than 45 in good health. The chain recombines TRBV6-6 with TRBJ1-5; 8 bases are a match to TRBD1. The CDR3 region is CASRGQGNQPQHF. In nucleotides, the CDR3 is TGTGCCAGCAGGGGACAGGGCAATCAGCCCCAGCATTTT.